The clone carrying this T cell receptor (beta chain) has only a few counts. No antigen is known for it. The sample comes from a study of naive and memory T cell subsets. General study points: Naive repertoires, especially CD8, held a few larger clonotypes, possibly memory cells re-expressing CD45RA. From naive to CM, EM and EMRA, diversity decreased and Gini increased.

The beta constant-region primer was an equimolar mix of two oligonucleotides covering TRBC1 and TRBC2. Four rounds of PCR amplified the ligated cDNA using nested alpha and beta constant-region primers plus SP2. TCRdb fed the UMI-ligation and nested PCR reads into MiXCR, producing one record per CDR3 protein. The sample includes about 150,000 distinct CDR3 sequences, over 15% of them seen just once. Per the germline V gene, CDR1 is DFQATT and CDR2 is SNEGSKA (reference sequence). Trimming removed 6 bases from V and 0 bases from J; junction bases left unmatched: 5. The CDR3 length is 16 residues. V is TRBV20-1 and J is TRBJ2-7, with 16 nucleotides matching TRBD2. The source of this sequence is a human donor in good health. Material for sequencing was naive CD4+ T cells from blood. The CDR3 region is CSATGTSGRASYEQYF. CDR3 bases: TGCAGTGCGACCGGGACTAGCGGGAGGGCCTCCTACGAGCAGTACTTC.